The sample holds a few counts of the clone carrying this T cell receptor (beta chain). This CDR3 has 17 amino acids. The V end lost 2 bases, the J end lost 3 bases, and 16 bases lay between the germline ends. CDR1 and CDR2 (germline): LNHDA, SQIVND (reference sequence). This entry is derived from a study of shared T cell receptors in the human thymus. The assay was immunoSEQ multiplex PCR, and TCRdb's table has in-frame clones only and misses some. The sample holds about 660,000 clones; 88% are singletons and the top ten take around 0.01%. This sample also belongs to another study, concerning human thymus T cells. Per that paper: The people who donated were healthy Finnish babies having corrective surgery for congenital heart defects. Corrective cardiac operations yielded the resected thymus tissue. Both thymic and peripheral blood repertoires showed apparently biased V and J usage. In unrelated individuals, thymic repertoires overlapped highly, according to related research.

V gene TRBV19 combines with J gene TRBJ1-4; TRBD1 is a possible D gene (5 bases). This receptor was identified in a boy less than two years old with a congenital heart defect. Sequenced material: thymocytes. The CDR3 DNA sequence: TGTGCCAGTAGTATAAAGGGGTCGGCTTTGGCTAATGAAAAACTGTTTTTT. Protein: CASSIKGSALANEKLFF.